This T cell receptor (beta chain) came from a study of brain T cells in children with intractable seizures. The data were produced by immunoSEQ multiplex PCR, yet TCRdb's version contains in-frame clones alone and is incomplete. The sample lists about 340,000 clones; nearly 95% were seen once. Time point defined: blood from clinic visit 5 months post-surgery; TSC patient then seizure free. The CDR3 contains 12 residues. The germline V gene has CDR1 MRHNA and CDR2 SNTAGT. Trimming left V 5 bases short and J 6 bases short, with 11 bases between. The sample in question was peripheral blood, obtained less than 6 months after surgery. The clonotype comes from a boy younger than two with tuberous sclerosis and intractable seizures. V and J are TRBV6-4 and TRBJ2-7; D might be TRBD1 (5 bases). For the CDR3, the DNA is TGTGCCAGCAGTATCCAGGGATCCGAGCAGTACTTC. The encoded protein is CASSIQGSEQYF.